Described below is a single TCR beta chain sequence and its context. At one boundary the junction diverges from the germline segment, which might be a read error. This sample is part of a study of molecular identifiers for immune sequencing clone quantification. This CDR3 is 15 amino acids long. Germline CDR1 reads GTSNPN; CDR2 reads SVGIG (reference sequence). In TCRdb, the PCR reads were re-called with MiXCR into one record per CDR3 protein. The data contain 460,000 or so distinct CDR3 sequences, about 20% of them singletons. Using 10%, 30% or 50% RNA, naive CD8 libraries were derived from roughly 18,000 to 920,000 sorted cells.

The clonotype originates from a human donor in good health. Some libraries in this study had Jurkat cell RNA spiked in. The sample taken for sequencing was naive CD8+ T cells from blood, with Jurkat cell RNA spiked in. Subset in this sample: FACS-sorted CD8+CD4-CCR7+CD45RA+ naive T cells. The V and J genes are TRBV30 and TRBJ2-1; 9 positions match TRBD2. The CDR3 loop reads CAWSFALAGYSEQLF. The CDR3 DNA sequence: TGTGCCTGGAGTTTTGCTCTAGCGGGATACAGTGAGCAGCTCTTC.